The T cell receptor (beta chain) described here comes from a study of vaccination and CD4 T cells after COVID-19. Treatment in this sample: approximately 9-day PBMC culture with coronavirus spike peptide pools or control peptides (ViraFEST assay). Turning to this clonotype: Its antigen is unidentified. Sequence at one end of the junction differs from germline and may be a read error.

Researchers used the Oncomine TCR Beta short-read assay to sequence DNA from cultured CD4+ T cells. TCRdb analysed the PCR reads with MiXCR anew, one entry per CDR3 protein. The profile shows over 8,500 distinct CDR3 sequences, roughly 65% of them singletons. The clonotype was recovered from a human donor who had recovered from COVID-19. The sequenced sample consisted of CD4+ T cells from blood, cultured in vitro.

The CDR3 coding sequence is TGTGCCAGCAGCTTAGTCGCGGCGGTGGACGCGGCTTTTTTT. Translating gives CASSLVAAVDAAFF. This chain uses TRBV7-2 with TRBJ1-1; D uncertain. There are 14 residues in the CDR3. Germline V gene data show CDR1 as SGHTA and CDR2 as FQGNSA.